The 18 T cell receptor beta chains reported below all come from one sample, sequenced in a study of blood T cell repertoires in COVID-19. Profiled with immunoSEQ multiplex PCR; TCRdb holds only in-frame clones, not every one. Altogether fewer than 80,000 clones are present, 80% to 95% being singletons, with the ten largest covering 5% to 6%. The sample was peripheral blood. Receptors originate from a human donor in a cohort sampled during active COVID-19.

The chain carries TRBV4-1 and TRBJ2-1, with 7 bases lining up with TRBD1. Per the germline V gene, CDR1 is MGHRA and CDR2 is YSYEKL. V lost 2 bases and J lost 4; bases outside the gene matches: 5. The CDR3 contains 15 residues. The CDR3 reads CASSQPGQKYNEQFF. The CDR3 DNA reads TGCGCCAGCAGCCAACCGGGACAGAAATACAATGAGCAGTTCTTC.

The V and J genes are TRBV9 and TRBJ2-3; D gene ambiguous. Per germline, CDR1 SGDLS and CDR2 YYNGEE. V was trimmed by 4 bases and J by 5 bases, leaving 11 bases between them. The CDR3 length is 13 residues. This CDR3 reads CASSSPMRDTQYF. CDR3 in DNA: TGTGCCAGCAGCTCCCCTATGAGAGATACGCAGTATTTT.

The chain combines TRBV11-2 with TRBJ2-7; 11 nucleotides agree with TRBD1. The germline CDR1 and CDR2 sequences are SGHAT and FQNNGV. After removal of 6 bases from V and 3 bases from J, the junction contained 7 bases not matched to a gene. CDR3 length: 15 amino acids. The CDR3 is CASSSGQGAFYEQYF. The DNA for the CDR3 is TGTGCCAGCAGTTCTGGACAGGGGGCGTTCTACGAGCAGTACTTC.

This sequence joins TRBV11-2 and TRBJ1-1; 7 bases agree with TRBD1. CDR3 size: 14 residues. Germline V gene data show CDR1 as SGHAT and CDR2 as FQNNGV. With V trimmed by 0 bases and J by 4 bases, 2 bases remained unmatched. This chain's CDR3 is CASSLETGVTEAFF. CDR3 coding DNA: TGTGCCAGCAGCTTAGAAACAGGGGTCACTGAAGCTTTCTTT.

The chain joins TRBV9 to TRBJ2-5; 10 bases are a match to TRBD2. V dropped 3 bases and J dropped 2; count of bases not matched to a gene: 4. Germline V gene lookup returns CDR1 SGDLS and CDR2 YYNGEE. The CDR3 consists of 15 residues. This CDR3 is CASSGGLAVQETQYF. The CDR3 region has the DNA TGTGCCAGCAGCGGAGGACTAGCGGTACAAGAGACCCAGTACTTC.

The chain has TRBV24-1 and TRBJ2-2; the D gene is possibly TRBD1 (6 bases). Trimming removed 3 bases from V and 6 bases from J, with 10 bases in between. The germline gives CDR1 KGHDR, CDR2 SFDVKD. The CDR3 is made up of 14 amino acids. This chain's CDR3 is CATSDVQGPGELFF. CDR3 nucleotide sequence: TGTGCCACCAGTGATGTACAGGGCCCCGGGGAGCTGTTTTTT.

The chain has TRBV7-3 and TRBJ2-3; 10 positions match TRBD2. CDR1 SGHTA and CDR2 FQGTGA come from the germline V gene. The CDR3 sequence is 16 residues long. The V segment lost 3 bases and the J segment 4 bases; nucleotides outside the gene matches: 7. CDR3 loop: CASSLIAGGYADTQYF. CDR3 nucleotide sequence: TGTGCCAGCAGCTTGATAGCGGGAGGATATGCAGATACGCAGTATTTT.

The CDR3 DNA follows: TGTGCCAGCAGCGAACAACAGGGCGCCCCATCCTATGGCTACACCTTC. This gives the protein CASSEQQGAPSYGYTF. The chain is built from TRBV27 and TRBJ1-2, with a possible D match to TRBD1 (6 bases). The CDR3 covers 16 residues. Trimming removed 6 bases at V and 4 bases at J, with 21 bases between. Germline V gene lookup returns CDR1 MNHEY and CDR2 SMNVEV (reference sequence).

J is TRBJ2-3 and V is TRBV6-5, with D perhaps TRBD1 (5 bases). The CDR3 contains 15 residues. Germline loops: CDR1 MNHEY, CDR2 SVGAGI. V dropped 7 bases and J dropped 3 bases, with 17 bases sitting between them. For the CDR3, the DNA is TGTGCCAGCAAAGGTGGGGCCGCAGGAACAGATACGCAGTATTTT. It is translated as CASKGGAAGTDTQYF.

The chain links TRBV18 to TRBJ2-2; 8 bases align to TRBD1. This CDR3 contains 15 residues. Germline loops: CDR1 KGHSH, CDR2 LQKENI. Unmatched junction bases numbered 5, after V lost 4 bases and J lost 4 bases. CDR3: CASSQDRVGTGELFF. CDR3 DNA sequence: TGTGCCAGCTCACAGGACAGGGTCGGCACCGGGGAGCTGTTTTTT. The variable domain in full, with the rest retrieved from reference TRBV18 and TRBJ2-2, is NAGVMQNPRHLVRRRGQEARLRCSPMKGHSHVYWYRQLPEEGLKFMVYLQKENIIDESGMPKERFSAEFPKEGPSILRIQQVVRGDSAAYFCASSQDRVGTGELFFGEGSRLTVL.

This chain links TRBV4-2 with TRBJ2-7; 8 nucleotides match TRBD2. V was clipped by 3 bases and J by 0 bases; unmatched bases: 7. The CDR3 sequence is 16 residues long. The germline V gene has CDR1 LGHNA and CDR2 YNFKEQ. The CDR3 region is CASSQVAGGSSYEQYF. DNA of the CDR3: TGTGCCAGCAGCCAGGTGGCGGGGGGCAGCTCCTACGAGCAGTACTTC.

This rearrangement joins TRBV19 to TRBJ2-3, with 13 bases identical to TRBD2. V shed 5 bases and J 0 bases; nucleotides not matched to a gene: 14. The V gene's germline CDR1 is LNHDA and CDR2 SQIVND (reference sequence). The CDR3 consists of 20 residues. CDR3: CASSLRTSGGPGTSTDTQYF. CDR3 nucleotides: TGTGCCAGTAGTCTCCGGACTAGCGGGGGCCCGGGGACTAGCACAGATACGCAGTATTTT.

CDR3 sequence: CACREGQGHEKLFF. The CDR3 DNA sequence: TGTGCCTGCCGAGAAGGACAGGGCCATGAAAAACTGTTTTTT. The chain carries TRBV19 and TRBJ1-4; 8 bases are shared with TRBD1. With V trimmed by 11 bases and J by 6 bases, 11 bases remained unmatched. The length of the CDR3 is 14 residues. Germline values: CDR1 LNHDA, CDR2 SQIVND (reference sequence).

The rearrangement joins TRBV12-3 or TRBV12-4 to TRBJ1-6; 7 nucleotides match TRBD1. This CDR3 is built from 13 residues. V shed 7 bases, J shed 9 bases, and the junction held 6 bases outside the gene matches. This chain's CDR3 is CASKDRDFSPLHF. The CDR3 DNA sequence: TGTGCCAGCAAAGACAGGGATTTTTCACCCCTCCACTTT.

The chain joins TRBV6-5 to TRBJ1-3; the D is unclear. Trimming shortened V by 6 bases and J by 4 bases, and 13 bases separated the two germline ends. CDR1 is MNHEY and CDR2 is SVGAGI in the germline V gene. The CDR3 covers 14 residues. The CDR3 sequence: CASSPRGGGNTIYF. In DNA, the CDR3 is TGTGCCAGCAGCCCCCGGGGAGGAGGAAACACCATATATTTT.

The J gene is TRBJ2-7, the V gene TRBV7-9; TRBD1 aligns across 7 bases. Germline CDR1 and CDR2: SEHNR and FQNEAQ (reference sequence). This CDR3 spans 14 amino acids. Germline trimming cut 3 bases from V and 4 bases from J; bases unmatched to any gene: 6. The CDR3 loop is CASSFSDRPYEQYF. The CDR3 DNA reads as TGTGCCAGCAGCTTTTCGGACAGGCCTTACGAGCAGTACTTC.

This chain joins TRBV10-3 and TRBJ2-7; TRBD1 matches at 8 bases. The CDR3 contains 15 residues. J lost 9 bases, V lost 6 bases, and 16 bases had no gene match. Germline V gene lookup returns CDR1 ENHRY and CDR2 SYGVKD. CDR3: CAISNTGTGGLWQYF. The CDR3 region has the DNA TGTGCCATCAGCAACACCGGGACAGGAGGGTTGTGGCAGTACTTC.

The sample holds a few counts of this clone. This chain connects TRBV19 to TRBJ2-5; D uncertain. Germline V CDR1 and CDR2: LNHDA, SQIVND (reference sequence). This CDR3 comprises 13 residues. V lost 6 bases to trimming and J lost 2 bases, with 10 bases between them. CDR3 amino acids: CASSDQAQETQYF. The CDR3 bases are TGTGCCAGTAGCGACCAGGCACAAGAGACCCAGTACTTC.